The 20 T cell receptor beta chains reported below all come from one sample, sequenced in a study of T cell clonotyping in hematopoietic cell transplantation. Method: immunoSEQ multiplex PCR; TCRdb's copy keeps in-frame clones and lacks some. The sample has roughly 9,300 clones; approximately 80% are singletons. The source was PBMCs, collected at the time of graft-versus-host disease after allogeneic stem cell transplant. The receptors were gathered from a male patient between 55 and 70 years old who had an allogeneic stem cell transplant from an unrelated donor, so the T cells may come from the graft donor. Some clones in this sample may be carry-over from other donors' samples.

The chain uses TRBV28 and TRBJ1-1, with D perhaps matching TRBD1 (5 bases). This CDR3 spans 14 amino acids. From germline, CDR1 is MDHEN and CDR2 SYDVKM. Trimming cost V 4 bases and J 4 bases, with 13 bases left between them. The CDR3 sequence: CASSSTVVSTEAFF. CDR3 DNA sequence: TGTGCCAGCAGTTCGACAGTAGTTAGCACTGAAGCTTTCTTT.

The chain uses TRBV19 and TRBJ1-1, with D possibly being TRBD1 (6 bases). Germline assignment: CDR1 LNHDA and CDR2 SQIVND (reference sequence). CDR3 length: 15 amino acids. With 5 bases removed from V and 4 bases from J, the gap between germline ends came to 17 bases. CDR3 region: CASSLGQTYGTEAFF. The CDR3 DNA is TGTGCCAGTAGTCTCGGACAGACATACGGCACTGAAGCTTTCTTT. The variable domain in full, with the rest retrieved from reference TRBV19 and TRBJ1-1, is DGGITQSPKYLFRKEGQNVTLSCEQNLNHDAMYWYRQDPGQGLRLIYYSQIVNDFQKGDIAEGYSVSREKKESFPLTVTSAQKNPTAFYLCASSLGQTYGTEAFFGQGTRLTVV.

The CDR3 sequence: CASSLSWLGSTDTQYF. The CDR3 DNA reads as TGCGCCAGCAGCTTGTCCTGGTTAGGGAGCACAGATACGCAGTATTTT. The chain carries TRBV5-1 and TRBJ2-3; D gene unclear. This CDR3 has 16 residues. The V gene's germline CDR1 is SGHRS and CDR2 YFSETQ. Trimming took off 1 base at V and 0 bases at J, with 12 bases between the two ends.

This clone appeared a few times. The chain combines TRBV7-6 with TRBJ2-3; perhaps D is TRBD1 or TRBD2 (7 bases each). The CDR3 runs 15 residues. Germline V lookup: CDR1 SGHVS, CDR2 FNYEAQ. Trimming removed 5 bases from V and 3 bases from J, with 15 bases in between. The CDR3 protein is CASSRQGGLTDTQYF. The CDR3 DNA sequence: TGTGCCAGCAGCCGACAGGGAGGGCTTACAGATACGCAGTATTTT. The full variable domain, in which reference TRBV7-6 and TRBJ2-3 provide the parts outside the CDR3, is GAGVSQSPRYKVTKRGQDVALRCDPISGHVSLYWYRQALGQGPEFLTYFNYEAQQDKSGLPNDRFSAERPEGSISTLTIQRTEQRDSAMYRCASSRQGGLTDTQYFGPGTRLTVL.

This clone was found a few times. The chain is built from TRBV6-1 and TRBJ2-1; 9 nucleotides agree with TRBD2. With V trimmed by 6 bases and J by 3 bases, 3 bases remained unmatched. The CDR3 sequence is 14 residues long. Germline lookup yields CDR1 MNHNS and CDR2 SASEGT. CDR3: CASRPSGVYNEQFF. In DNA form, the CDR3 reads TGTGCCAGCAGGCCTAGCGGGGTCTACAATGAGCAGTTCTTC.

This clone came up once. At the DNA level, this CDR3 is encoded by other sequences in the same sample as well. DNA for the CDR3: TGTGCCAGCAGCTTGGACTGGGGAGGGGGCTACACCTTC. Protein sequence: CASSLDWGGGYTF. The chain is built from TRBV5-6 and TRBJ1-2; D unclear. This CDR3 is 13 amino acids long. V shed 0 bases and J shed 8 bases, with 11 bases lying between them. Germline assignment: CDR1 SGHDT and CDR2 YYEEEE.

The genes are TRBV10-1 and TRBJ2-7; 12 positions match TRBD1. Germline V CDR1 and CDR2: WNHNN, SYGVQD (reference sequence). J gave up 3 bases and V 6 bases, and 6 bases lay outside the gene matches. CDR3 length equals 15 residues. Here the CDR3 DNA reads TGCGCCAGCAGCTTCCGGGACAGGGGGCACTACGAGCAGTACTTC. Encoded protein: CASSFRDRGHYEQYF.

The V and J genes are TRBV5-1 and TRBJ1-2; weak D call: TRBD1 (5 bases). CDR1 and CDR2 (germline): SGHRS, YFSETQ. With 3 bases removed from V and 2 bases from J, the gap between germline ends came to 11 bases. The length of the CDR3 is 14 residues. DNA for the CDR3: TGCGCCAGCAGCTCGGACATCTCAAACTATGGCTACACCTTC. Protein sequence: CASSSDISNYGYTF.

This sequence joins TRBV6-6 and TRBJ1-6, with no clear D. With 2 bases removed from V and 7 bases from J, the gap between germline ends came to 15 bases. The germline V gene encodes CDR1 MNHNY and CDR2 SVGAGI (reference sequence). The CDR3 length is 16 residues. CDR3 sequence (DNA): TGTGCCAGCAGTTACGGGGAGGAAGTGGGGAATTCACCCCTCCACTTT. It encodes CASSYGEEVGNSPLHF.

The CDR3 nucleotides read TGTGCCAGCAGTCCGTACTACGAGCAGTACTTC. Encoded protein: CASSPYYEQYF. The chain couples TRBV2 to TRBJ2-7; D not resolved. Trimming stripped 5 bases from V and 3 bases from J, with 5 bases between. Germline-derived CDR1 and CDR2 are SNHLY and FYNNEI. The CDR3 spans 11 residues.

The rearrangement uses TRBV5-1 and TRBJ2-3; 13 bases align to TRBD2. Germline loops: CDR1 SGHRS, CDR2 YFSETQ. Unmatched junction bases numbered 2, after V lost 4 bases and J lost 0 bases. CDR3 length: 16 amino acids. CDR3 in DNA: TGCGCCAGCAGCCGGGGACTAGCGGGGAGCACAGATACGCAGTATTTT. Translated, it gives CASSRGLAGSTDTQYF.

This clone was observed a few times. The chain combines TRBV2 with TRBJ1-2, with D uncertain. CDR1 and CDR2 from the germline V gene are SNHLY and FYNNEI. The CDR3 runs to 11 residues. Trimming shortened V by 4 bases and J by 7 bases, and 7 bases separated the two germline ends. The CDR3 loop is CASSVGLGYTF. The CDR3 DNA reads TGTGCCAGCAGTGTTGGTCTTGGCTACACCTTC.

This chain connects TRBV19 to TRBJ1-6, with D possibly TRBD1 on 6 matching bases. V lost 4 bases and J 10 bases, leaving 11 bases between the germline ends. Germline V gene lookup returns CDR1 LNHDA and CDR2 SQIVND (reference sequence). The CDR3 is 13 residues long. The DNA for the CDR3 is TGTGCCAGTAGTACCGACAGGAACTCACCCCTCCACTTT. Its protein is CASSTDRNSPLHF.

This clone has a handful of counts. This chain joins TRBV5-6 and TRBJ2-3, with 12 bases matching TRBD2. The CDR3 length is 16 residues. V gave up 4 bases and J gave up 7 bases; unmatched junction bases: 10. Germline V gene lookup returns CDR1 SGHDT and CDR2 YYEEEE. The CDR3 DNA sequence: TGTGCCAGCAGCAACCCCCCTAGCGGGGGGGCTTATACGCAGTATTTT. Translating it yields CASSNPPSGGAYTQYF.

J is TRBJ2-1 and V is TRBV29-1; D is ambiguous. Germline CDR1 reads SQVTM; CDR2 reads ANQGSEA. V lost 5 bases, J lost 9 bases, and 8 bases lay in between. The CDR3 spans 10 residues. The CDR3 nucleotides read TGCAGCGTTCTTGGCCGTGAGCAGTTCTTC. Amino acids: CSVLGREQFF.

This sequence joins TRBV5-1 and TRBJ1-5; TRBD1 matches 8 bases. V shed 5 bases and J 3 bases; nucleotides not matched to a gene: 7. The germline gives CDR1 SGHRS, CDR2 YFSETQ. CDR3 length: 15 amino acids. CDR3 bases: TGCGCCAGCAGTTCAACAGGGGGGCTCAATCAGCCCCAGCATTTT. Its protein product is CASSSTGGLNQPQHF.

The chain is built from TRBV4-2 and TRBJ2-1, with TRBD2 as a possible D gene (5 bases). The CDR3 consists of 16 residues. Germline loops: CDR1 LGHNA, CDR2 YNFKEQ. With 7 bases removed from V and 3 bases from J, the gap between germline ends came to 19 bases. The CDR3 DNA follows: TGTGCCAGCACGCCGGAACGGACTGAGTTCTACAATGAGCAGTTCTTC. Protein: CASTPERTEFYNEQFF.

V is TRBV4-1 and J is TRBJ1-4, with a weak D call TRBD1 (5 bases). Germline lookup yields CDR1 MGHRA and CDR2 YSYEKL. The CDR3 length is 19 residues. V was cut by 1 base and J by 1 base, with 19 bases left in between. The CDR3 DNA reads as TGCGCCAGCAGCCAAGTCCTAGCAGGGAAGTCTGGAACTAATGAAAAACTGTTTTTT. Translated: CASSQVLAGKSGTNEKLFF.

V is TRBV29-1 and J is TRBJ2-1, with D maybe TRBD2 (5 bases). Trimming stripped 2 bases from V and 4 bases from J, with 9 bases between. The CDR3 has 13 residues. The germline V gene encodes CDR1 SQVTM and CDR2 ANQGSEA. CDR3 coding DNA: TGCAGCGTTGAATCGGGGAAGTACAATGAGCAGTTCTTC. Amino acid sequence: CSVESGKYNEQFF.

V is TRBV7-6 and J is TRBJ1-4; 9 bases line up with TRBD1. This CDR3 comprises 16 residues. CDR1 and CDR2 (germline): SGHVS, FNYEAQ. The ends lost 4 bases at V and 5 bases at J; junction bases unmatched: 8. CDR3 loop: CASSSTGGQGNEKLFF. CDR3 in DNA: TGTGCCAGCAGCTCGACGGGTGGACAGGGGAATGAAAAACTGTTTTTT.